The 22 T cell receptor beta chains in this list originate from one sample, sequenced in a study of neurological immune-mediated disorders. TCRdb reprocessed the 5' RACE reads with MiXCR, giving one entry per CDR3 protein. Here the sample spans 20,000 to 30,000 distinct CDR3 sequences, 2.5% being singletons. The sample consisted of PBMCs. The receptor source for this set is a woman in her fifties or sixties with multiple sclerosis.

This clonotype occurred many times. The V and J genes are TRBV5-1 and TRBJ2-5; the match to TRBD1 covers 9 bases. Germline loops: CDR1 SGHRS, CDR2 YFSETQ. V was pared by 3 bases and J by 2 bases, with 5 bases of the junction left unmatched. The CDR3 length is 15 residues. DNA for the CDR3: TGCGCCAGCAGCTCGGACAGGGGACGACAAGAGACCCAGTACTTC. This encodes CASSSDRGRQETQYF.

This clonotype was observed many times. The gene calls are TRBV20-1 and TRBJ2-1; D is unclear. Germline-derived CDR1 and CDR2 are DFQATT and SNEGSKA (reference sequence). V shed 1 base and J shed 0 bases, with 7 bases lying between them. The CDR3 has 14 amino acids. CDR3 residues: CSARGLRSYNEQFF. The CDR3 bases are TGCAGTGCTAGAGGACTCCGCTCCTACAATGAGCAGTTCTTC.

This clonotype was counted at least ten times. The rearrangement uses TRBV7-9 and TRBJ1-2; D is undetermined. With 5 bases removed from V and 8 bases from J, the gap between germline ends came to 12 bases. Germline loops: CDR1 SEHNR, CDR2 FQNEAQ (reference sequence). This CDR3 comprises 12 residues. DNA of the CDR3: TGTGCCAGCAGCGTTCGGGGAAGCGGCTACACCTTC. Its protein product is CASSVRGSGYTF.

This clonotype has ten or more counts. The J gene is TRBJ1-4, the V gene TRBV5-1; D is unresolved. The CDR3 spans 14 residues. Germline lookup yields CDR1 SGHRS and CDR2 YFSETQ. Trimming cost V 4 bases and J 8 bases, with 15 bases left between them. The CDR3 coding sequence is TGCGCCAGCAGCCGAACTTTGGCGGGCGAAAAACTGTTTTTT. This sequence encodes CASSRTLAGEKLFF.

This clonotype has at least ten counts. The chain employs TRBV20-1 and TRBJ1-1, with TRBD1 matching over 11 bases. V lost 4 bases to trimming and J lost 11 bases; unmatched junction nucleotides: 3. The length of the CDR3 is 11 residues. From germline, CDR1 is DFQATT and CDR2 SNEGSKA (reference sequence). The CDR3 sequence is CSAKRDRGAFF. The CDR3 DNA sequence: TGCAGTGCTAAAAGGGACAGGGGGGCTTTCTTT.

This clonotype was detected only a few times. The CDR3 loop reads CSANGVNEKLFF. Here the CDR3 DNA reads TGCAGTGCTAACGGGGTTAATGAAAAACTGTTTTTT. The V gene is TRBV20-1, the J gene TRBJ1-4; D is ambiguous. The CDR3 is made up of 12 amino acids. Per germline, CDR1 DFQATT and CDR2 SNEGSKA (reference sequence). Between the trimmed V and J ends, which lost 4 bases and 4 bases, there was a span of 7 bases.

This clonotype was seen repeatedly, ten times or more. This sequence joins TRBV12-3 or TRBV12-4 and TRBJ2-3; 7 nucleotides align to TRBD2. The J segment lost 0 bases and the V segment lost 8 bases, leaving 2 bases of the junction unmatched. CDR3 length equals 13 residues. CDR3 in DNA: TGTGCCAGCGGGGGGGATAGCACAGATACGCAGTATTTT. Translation: CASGGDSTDTQYF.

The J gene is TRBJ2-1, the V gene TRBV11-2; D might be TRBD1 (6 bases). The CDR3 extends over 13 amino acids. The V end was cut by 0 bases, the J end by 10 bases, with 10 bases between. Germline V gene sequence: CDR1 SGHAT, CDR2 FQNNGV. The DNA of the CDR3 is TGTGCCAGCAGCTTAGACGTGACAGGAGAGCAGTTCTTC. Translating it yields CASSLDVTGEQFF.

This clonotype was detected ten times or more. The chain has TRBV7-2 and TRBJ2-3; TRBD2 matches 8 bases. CDR3 size: 16 residues. J gave up 2 bases and V 2 bases, and 6 bases lay outside the gene matches. From germline, CDR1 is SGHTA and CDR2 FQGNSA. The CDR3 DNA sequence: TGTGCCAGCAGCTTAAGCGGGGGCCTCCTCACAGATACGCAGTATTTT. This gives the protein CASSLSGGLLTDTQYF. Full variable domain (rest looked up from reference TRBV7-2 and TRBJ2-3): GAGVSQSPSNKVTEKGKDVELRCDPISGHTALYWYRQSLGQGLEFLIYFQGNSAPDKSGLPSDRFSAERTGGSVSTLTIQRTQQEDSAVYLCASSLSGGLLTDTQYFGPGTRLTVL.

This clonotype was seen at least ten times. The chain joins TRBV7-3 to TRBJ2-1, with D hard to call. CDR1 is SGHTA, CDR2 FQGTGA, per germline. Trimming pared 5 bases from V and 7 bases from J, leaving 12 bases between. The CDR3 is 13 amino acids. CDR3 sequence (DNA): TGTGCCAGCAGCCCCGCCAGCATAAATGAGCAGTTCTTC. Amino acid sequence: CASSPASINEQFF. Full variable domain (outside the CDR3, taken from reference TRBV7-3 and TRBJ2-1): GAGVSQTPSNKVTEKGKYVELRCDPISGHTALYWYRQSLGQGPEFLIYFQGTGAADDSGLPNDRFFAVRPEGSVSTLKIQRTERGDSAVYLCASSPASINEQFFGPGTRLTVL.

This clonotype came up many times. This chain joins TRBV5-1 and TRBJ2-7; TRBD1 matches 10 bases. CDR1 and CDR2 (germline): SGHRS, YFSETQ. The V gene end was trimmed by 1 base and the J gene end by 5 bases; junction bases not matched to a gene: 3. This CDR3 comprises 14 residues. Here the CDR3 DNA reads TGCGCCAGCAGCTTGTGGGGACAGGGGAACGAGCAGTACTTC. Protein sequence: CASSLWGQGNEQYF.

This clonotype was counted ten times or more. CDR3 nucleotides: TGTGCCAGCAGCCAAGAGGCAGGGCGGGTAACCGGGGAGCTGTTTTTT. Translation: CASSQEAGRVTGELFF. The chain is built from TRBV4-2 and TRBJ2-2, with D perhaps assigned TRBD1 or TRBD2 (5 bases each). V was trimmed by 0 bases and J by 5 bases, leaving 13 bases between them. Germline V lookup: CDR1 LGHNA, CDR2 YNFKEQ. This CDR3 contains 16 residues.

This clonotype has a count of ten or more. The chain couples TRBV5-1 to TRBJ2-3; D unresolved. The CDR3 has 11 residues. Germline V CDR1 and CDR2: SGHRS, YFSETQ. Trimming removed 2 bases from V and 2 bases from J, with 0 bases in between. DNA of the CDR3: TGCGCCAGCAGCTTCACAGATACGCAGTATTTT. Residues: CASSFTDTQYF.

This clonotype was counted ten times or more. The rearrangement uses TRBV29-1 and TRBJ1-5; D is ambiguous. V lost 6 bases and J lost 8, with 14 bases in between. This CDR3 region has 12 residues. Germline CDR1 SQVTM, CDR2 ANQGSEA. The CDR3 DNA follows: TGCAGCGTGGGAAGGGCCGGGGAGCCCCAGCATTTT. This codes for CSVGRAGEPQHF.

This clonotype was seen repeatedly, ten times or more. This CDR3 is CSASDAYEQYF. In DNA form, the CDR3 reads TGCAGTGCTAGCGACGCCTACGAGCAGTACTTC. The chain carries TRBV20-1 and TRBJ2-7; D uncertain. CDR3 length: 11 amino acids. V was trimmed by 3 bases and J by 2 bases, leaving 5 bases between them. Looked up from germline, CDR1 is DFQATT and CDR2 is SNEGSKA (reference sequence).

Ten or more counts support this clonotype. This chain joins TRBV12-3 or TRBV12-4 and TRBJ1-5; tentative D call: TRBD1 (6 bases). The CDR3 is made up of 13 amino acids. V was trimmed by 5 bases and J by 7 bases, leaving 12 bases between them. Here the CDR3 reads CASSRGGDQPQHF. CDR3 in DNA: TGTGCCAGCAGTCGAGGGGGAGACCAGCCCCAGCATTTT.

This clonotype appeared many times. This CDR3 is CASRSGTGTVQPQHF. DNA of the CDR3: TGTGCCAGCAGATCCGGGACAGGGACGGTTCAGCCCCAGCATTTT. V is TRBV7-2 and J is TRBJ1-5, with 9 bases fitting TRBD1. The V segment lost 6 bases and the J segment 6 bases; nucleotides outside the gene matches: 9. The germline V gene has CDR1 SGHTA and CDR2 FQGNSA. The CDR3 totals 15 residues. Complete variable domain (other parts from reference TRBV7-2 and TRBJ1-5): GAGVSQSPSNKVTEKGKDVELRCDPISGHTALYWYRQSLGQGLEFLIYFQGNSAPDKSGLPSDRFSAERTGGSVSTLTIQRTQQEDSAVYLCASRSGTGTVQPQHFGDGTRLSIL.

This clonotype appeared many times. The V gene is TRBV20-1, the J gene TRBJ1-1; 7 bases line up with TRBD1. The CDR3 is made up of 14 amino acids. J was trimmed by 0 bases and V by 6 bases; bases with no gene match: 7. The germline V gene has CDR1 DFQATT and CDR2 SNEGSKA (reference sequence). In DNA form, the CDR3 reads TGCAGTGCAGAAATTGGGACAGTGAACACTGAAGCTTTCTTT. Translating gives CSAEIGTVNTEAFF.

This clonotype is medium-sized. The rearrangement links TRBV20-1 to TRBJ2-7; the match to TRBD1 covers 8 bases. The CDR3 sequence is 17 residues long. The trim removed 3 bases at V and 2 bases at J, leaving 15 bases unmatched. Germline CDR1 reads DFQATT; CDR2 reads SNEGSKA (reference sequence). CDR3 in amino acids: CSARALGQGNSPYEQYF. The CDR3 DNA reads TGCAGTGCTAGGGCCCTCGGACAGGGAAATTCCCCCTACGAGCAGTACTTC.

This clonotype was recorded at least ten times. The V gene is TRBV20-1, the J gene TRBJ2-1; D possibly corresponds to TRBD2 (6 bases). V lost 3 bases and J 8 bases, leaving 23 bases between the germline ends. This CDR3 contains 16 residues. Germline V gene lookup returns CDR1 DFQATT and CDR2 SNEGSKA (reference sequence). In DNA, the CDR3 is TGCAGTGCTAGTGGTTTATTAGGAGGAGGGGTGCATGAGCAGTTCTTC. The encoded protein is CSASGLLGGGVHEQFF.

This clonotype has at least ten counts. At one boundary the junction diverges from the germline segment, which might be a read error. CDR3 in DNA: TGTGCCAGCAGTTCCACTAGTCAGCCCCAGAATTTT. Encoded protein: CASSSTSQPQNF. The chain uses TRBV12-3 or TRBV12-4 and TRBJ1-5, with D unclear. The CDR3 is made up of 12 amino acids.

The rearrangement uses TRBV7-3 and TRBJ2-2, with D maybe TRBD2 (6 bases). Trimming removed 2 bases from V and 6 bases from J, with 16 bases in between. The CDR3 contains 16 residues. The germline gives CDR1 SGHTA, CDR2 FQGTGA. CDR3 DNA sequence: TGTGCCAGCAGCTTAGCGGCGGGGACCTCCGCCGGGGAGCTGTTTTTT. Translated, it gives CASSLAAGTSAGELFF.